Each of the 29 T cell receptor beta chains below was sequenced from the same sample in a study of shared clonotypes between healthy human individuals. Only CD45RO-negative cells positively selected for CCR7 counted as naive CD8 cells, so terminally differentiated effector memory CD45RA+ cells were excluded. Sequenced by immunoSEQ multiplex PCR; TCRdb stores in-frame clones only, minus some. The table has around 1,900,000 clones, roughly 95% seen once; the top ten hold around 1.8%. Sample: naive CD8+ T cells from PBMCs. These receptors were collected from a man aged 18 to 30 in good health. Some clones in this sample may be carry-over from other donors' samples.

CDR3 bases: TGTGCCAGCATGCACCCGGGGCAGTACTTC. Translation gives CASMHPGQYF. The chain is built from TRBV6-1 and TRBJ2-7; D is unresolved. This CDR3 is 10 amino acids long. V dropped 7 bases and J dropped 9 bases, with 10 bases sitting between them. The germline V gene has CDR1 MNHNS and CDR2 SASEGT.

V gene TRBV28 combines with J gene TRBJ1-5; no clear D. Trimming removed 3 bases at V and 6 bases at J, with 9 bases between. From germline, CDR1 is MDHEN and CDR2 SYDVKM. The CDR3 runs to 13 residues. The CDR3 loop reads CASSFQFGQPQHF. The CDR3 bases are TGTGCCAGCAGTTTCCAATTCGGTCAGCCCCAGCATTTT.

V gene TRBV10-2 combines with J gene TRBJ1-5, with D hard to call. Germline V lookup: CDR1 WSHSY, CDR2 SAAADI. V was pared by 6 bases and J by 1 base, with 10 bases between. The CDR3 is 14 residues long. Here the CDR3 reads CASRGKYSNQPQHF. In DNA form, the CDR3 reads TGCGCCAGCAGGGGGAAGTACAGCAATCAGCCCCAGCATTTT.

CDR3 nucleotides: TGTGCCAGCAGTCACAAAGCCTACGAGCAGTACTTC. It specifies CASSHKAYEQYF. The chain couples TRBV25-1 to TRBJ2-5; the D is unclear. Near its end, the DNA agrees better with TRBJ2-7, so the J call may be wrong. Germline V gene sequence: CDR1 MGHDK, CDR2 SYGVNS. There are 12 residues in the CDR3.

The chain has TRBV4-2 and TRBJ1-5; D remains unclear. Germline values: CDR1 LGHNA, CDR2 YNFKEQ. V lost 1 base, J lost 4 bases, and 11 bases lay in between. The CDR3 loop spans 15 amino acids. CDR3 amino acids: CASSQAYRANQPQHF. In DNA form, the CDR3 reads TGTGCCAGCAGCCAAGCTTACAGAGCTAATCAGCCCCAGCATTTT.

The rearrangement links TRBV6-5 to TRBJ2-2, with D hard to call. Trimming removed 2 bases from V and 3 bases from J, with 13 bases in between. This CDR3 is built from 16 residues. CDR1 and CDR2 from the germline V gene are MNHEY and SVGAGI. The CDR3 coding sequence is TGTGCCAGCAGTTACCATACATTAGTCGACACCGGGGAGCTGTTTTTT. This gives the protein CASSYHTLVDTGELFF.

The chain is built from TRBV28 and TRBJ2-2; D might be TRBD1 or TRBD2, each matching 5 bases. Trimming removed 3 bases from V and 5 bases from J, with 7 bases in between. Germline CDR1 reads MDHEN; CDR2 reads SYDVKM. The CDR3 has 13 amino acids. The CDR3: CASSFEGTGELFF. The CDR3 nucleotides read TGTGCCAGCAGTTTCGAGGGGACCGGGGAGCTGTTTTTT.

The chain carries TRBV5-5 and TRBJ2-5, with D possibly matching TRBD2 (5 bases). V was trimmed by 4 bases and J by 5 bases, leaving 24 bases between them. CDR1 and CDR2 (germline): SGHKS, YYEKEE (reference sequence). The CDR3 spans 17 residues. The CDR3 DNA sequence: TGTGCCAGCAGCCCCAGCCCCAGCGGAGCTAATGGGGAGACCCAGTACTTC. Translation: CASSPSPSGANGETQYF. The whole variable domain, remainder taken from reference TRBV5-5 and TRBJ2-5, is DAGVTQSPTHLIKTRGQQVTLRCSPISGHKSVSWYQQVLGQGPQFIFQYYEKEERGRGNFPDRFSARQFPNYSSELNVNALLLGDSALYLCASSPSPSGANGETQYFGPGTRLLVL.

The rearrangement uses TRBV19 and TRBJ1-2, with TRBD1 as a possible D gene (5 bases). The CDR3 contains 13 residues. Germline V CDR1 and CDR2: LNHDA, SQIVND (reference sequence). The V end was cut by 2 bases, the J end by 4 bases, with 8 bases between. This CDR3 reads CASSITDSYGYTF. CDR3 sequence (DNA): TGTGCCAGTAGTATAACAGACAGCTATGGCTACACCTTC.

To note about this clone: This same CDR3 is encoded by further DNA sequences in the sample. The chain combines TRBV28 with TRBJ2-7; no definite D call. This CDR3 is 13 amino acids long. The germline gives CDR1 MDHEN, CDR2 SYDVKM. The V end was cut by 3 bases, the J end by 1 base, with 7 bases between. The DNA for the CDR3 is TGTGCCAGCAGTTTGGCAGCATCCTACGAGCAGTACTTC. This gives the protein CASSLAASYEQYF.

The chain joins TRBV6-5 to TRBJ2-1; 8 bases match TRBD2. The CDR3 spans 14 residues. Germline values: CDR1 MNHEY, CDR2 SVGAGI. Losses at the gene ends were 4 bases for V and 5 bases for J; bases not matched to a gene: 4. CDR3 bases: TGTGCCAGCAGTTTGGGGCGGGAGGACAATGAGCAGTTCTTC. Protein product: CASSLGREDNEQFF.

This clone showed up just a few times. The genes are TRBV5-5 and TRBJ1-2; D is unresolved. V was shortened by 1 base and J by 1 base, with 5 bases between the two germline ends. The CDR3 runs 13 residues. The germline V gene encodes CDR1 SGHKS and CDR2 YYEKEE (reference sequence). The CDR3 region is CASSLYGNYGYTF. As DNA, the CDR3 is TGTGCCAGCAGCTTGTACGGTAACTATGGCTACACCTTC.

A note on this clone: In the same sample, other DNA sequences code for this CDR3. The chain couples TRBV27 to TRBJ1-4; D gene unclear. The CDR3 runs 13 residues. Trimming left V 5 bases short and J 4 bases short, with 8 bases between. Per germline, CDR1 MNHEY and CDR2 SMNVEV (reference sequence). CDR3 region: CASSPLFNEKLFF. CDR3 coding DNA: TGTGCCAGCAGTCCACTCTTTAATGAAAAACTGTTTTTT.

This clone was found once. The chain has TRBV2 and TRBJ2-2; 10 nucleotides agree with TRBD2. Germline values: CDR1 SNHLY, CDR2 FYNNEI. V dropped 0 bases and J dropped 4; count of bases not matched to a gene: 8. CDR3 size: 18 residues. The CDR3 region has the DNA TGTGCCAGCAGTGAAGCGCTTCGGAGCGGGAGGGGCACCGGGGAGCTGTTTTTT. Protein: CASSEALRSGRGTGELFF.

V is TRBV19 and J is TRBJ1-1; D may be TRBD1 (5 bases). V was clipped by 6 bases and J by 2 bases, with 13 bases between them. Per the germline V gene, CDR1 is LNHDA and CDR2 is SQIVND (reference sequence). The CDR3 loop spans 14 amino acids. CDR3 in DNA: TGTGCCAGTAGCTTTATCCGGGACAACACTGAAGCTTTCTTT. It yields the protein CASSFIRDNTEAFF.

The chain carries TRBV5-1 and TRBJ2-7; tentatively, D is TRBD1 (5 bases). CDR3 length: 15 amino acids. The germline CDR1 and CDR2 sequences are SGHRS and YFSETQ. V lost 2 bases, J lost 0 bases, and 12 bases lay in between. The CDR3 region has the DNA TGCGCCAGCAGCTTATCTCAGGGATCCTCCTACGAGCAGTACTTC. The encoded protein is CASSLSQGSSYEQYF.

The chain employs TRBV10-3 and TRBJ2-3; D gene unclear. Trimming pared 5 bases from V and 9 bases from J, leaving 15 bases between. There are 13 residues in the CDR3. Germline V CDR1 and CDR2: ENHRY, SYGVKD. The CDR3 sequence is CAISYNSVQTQYF. In DNA form, the CDR3 reads TGTGCCATCAGTTATAATAGTGTGCAGACGCAGTATTTT.

The chain has TRBV7-2 and TRBJ2-2, with TRBD1 identical over 8 bases. V lost 6 bases to trimming and J lost 1 base; unmatched junction nucleotides: 13. The CDR3 length is 18 residues. Germline V gives CDR1 SGHTA, CDR2 FQGNSA. CDR3: CASSSLRGRDLNTGELFF. CDR3 nucleotide sequence: TGTGCCAGCAGTTCTCTCAGGGGGCGGGATTTGAACACCGGGGAGCTGTTTTTT.

V usage is TRBV27 and J usage is TRBJ2-3; D is possibly TRBD2 (6 bases). The CDR3 loop spans 16 amino acids. Trimming pared 2 bases from V and 5 bases from J, leaving 17 bases between. CDR1 is MNHEY and CDR2 is SMNVEV in the germline V gene (reference sequence). The CDR3 nucleotides read TGTGCCAGCAGTTTACTGCTCGGGAGTAGGGAAGATACGCAGTATTTT. It yields the protein CASSLLLGSREDTQYF.

The chain employs TRBV6-1 and TRBJ1-5; TRBD1 might be the D (5 bases). V lost 11 bases and J lost 8, with 10 bases in between. Germline V CDR1 and CDR2: MNHNS, SASEGT. The CDR3 runs to 10 residues. The CDR3 is CAAGPKPQHF. CDR3 nucleotide sequence: TGTGCCGCGGGACCTAAGCCCCAGCATTTT.

The chain is built from TRBV19 and TRBJ2-1, with unresolved D. Trimming pared 4 bases from V and 8 bases from J, leaving 18 bases between. The CDR3 totals 15 residues. Germline CDR1 and CDR2: LNHDA and SQIVND (reference sequence). The CDR3 spells CASSSRASTGDEQFF. In DNA form, the CDR3 reads TGTGCCAGTAGTAGCCGGGCCTCTACTGGGGATGAGCAGTTCTTC.

Notes on this clone: A much larger clone differs from this one at a single base, so this may be a read error. Other DNA sequences in the sample encode the same CDR3. The chain couples TRBV27 to TRBJ2-3; TRBD2 matches 11 bases. Trimming took 6 bases from V and 1 from J; bases not matched to a gene: 3. Germline assignment: CDR1 MNHEY and CDR2 SMNVEV (reference sequence). CDR3 size: 15 residues. CDR3 bases: TGTGCCAGCAGGGAACTAGCGGGAGGCACAGATACGCAGTATTTT. Amino acid sequence: CASRELAGGTDTQYF.

The gene calls are TRBV15 and TRBJ1-1, with 7 bases fitting TRBD1. The V segment lost 5 bases and the J segment 6 bases; nucleotides outside the gene matches: 3. In germline, CDR1 is LNHNV, CDR2 YYDKDF (reference sequence). The CDR3 sequence is 12 residues long. CDR3 nucleotide sequence: TGTGCCACCAGCTGGACAGGACCTGAAGCTTTCTTT. Encoded protein: CATSWTGPEAFF.

The chain carries TRBV4-2 and TRBJ2-7; 7 bases fit TRBD2. Germline V gene sequence: CDR1 LGHNA, CDR2 YNFKEQ. The CDR3 is 15 amino acids. Trimming at V came to 3 bases and at J to 6 bases, leaving 11 bases not matched to a gene. The CDR3 nucleotides read TGTGCCAGCAGCCAGTCCCGGACTAGGAAGGGCGAGCAGTACTTC. Translating it yields CASSQSRTRKGEQYF.

V and J are TRBV6-5 and TRBJ1-2, with unresolved D. The CDR3 contains 13 residues. CDR1 is MNHEY, CDR2 SVGAGI, per germline. Deletions cut 8 bases from V and 8 bases from J, with 18 bases between. CDR3 amino acids: CASADPPLLGYTF. As DNA, the CDR3 is TGTGCCAGCGCAGATCCCCCCTTGCTCGGCTACACCTTC.

The chain links TRBV10-3 to TRBJ2-7, with a possible D match to TRBD1 (6 bases). V was clipped by 11 bases and J by 5 bases, with 22 bases between them. Per the germline V gene, CDR1 is ENHRY and CDR2 is SYGVKD. CDR3 length: 14 amino acids. The CDR3 DNA reads as TGTGCCGCCAGGGGTCACCACGGATATGACGAGCAGTACTTC. It encodes CAARGHHGYDEQYF.

The chain uses TRBV7-2 and TRBJ2-3; TRBD2 matches at 9 bases. Losses at the gene ends were 1 base for V and 2 bases for J; bases not matched to a gene: 4. CDR1 is SGHTA and CDR2 is FQGNSA in the germline V gene. The CDR3 contains 16 residues. The chain's CDR3 is CASSLVVAGVTDTQYF. The CDR3 nucleotides read TGTGCCAGCAGCTTAGTTGTAGCGGGAGTCACAGATACGCAGTATTTT. Complete variable domain (other parts from reference TRBV7-2 and TRBJ2-3): GAGVSQSPSNKVTEKGKDVELRCDPISGHTALYWYRQSLGQGLEFLIYFQGNSAPDKSGLPSDRFSAERTGGSVSTLTIQRTQQEDSAVYLCASSLVVAGVTDTQYFGPGTRLTVL.

A note on this clone: The same CDR3 also results from other DNA sequences found in this sample. The chain uses TRBV9 and TRBJ2-5, with 7 bases matching TRBD1. The V gene end was trimmed by 4 bases and the J gene end by 3 bases; junction bases not matched to a gene: 3. Germline-derived CDR1 and CDR2 are SGDLS and YYNGEE. This CDR3 contains 13 residues. In DNA, the CDR3 is TGTGCCAGCAGCCTTGACAGGGAAGAGACCCAGTACTTC. Its translation is CASSLDREETQYF.

The chain uses TRBV27 and TRBJ1-1, with D maybe TRBD1 (5 bases). The CDR3 has 13 residues. From germline, CDR1 is MNHEY and CDR2 SMNVEV (reference sequence). Between the trimmed V and J ends, which lost 6 bases and 0 bases, there was a span of 8 bases. The CDR3, as DNA: TGTGCCAGCAGCGAGACAGTGAACACTGAAGCTTTCTTT. Translating it yields CASSETVNTEAFF.